Sequencing of this T cell receptor beta chain was carried out in a study of STAT3 mutations in large granular lymphocyte leukemia. For the study at large: Roughly half the longitudinally sequenced T-LGLL patients had canonical STAT3 mutations.

General observations from the study: Every T-LGLL patient had at least one immunodominant TCRbeta clonotype. A small but highly pathogenic clone may have been missed. TCR clonotype switching after therapy occurred in about 30% of the 18 patients.

The CDR3 runs to 12 residues. Trimming left V 3 bases short and J 7 bases short, with 9 bases between. Germline V gives CDR1 MNHEY, CDR2 SMNVEV (reference sequence). Measured with immunoSEQ multiplex PCR; TCRdb has only the in-frame clones, and not every one. The table has around 7,000 clones, roughly 79% seen once. A remark on this clone: Antigen specificity is unknown.

The source material was peripheral blood mononuclear cells. The chain recombines TRBV27 with TRBJ1-2; a possible D gene is TRBD1 (5 bases). The TCR was taken from a woman between 40 and 50 years old with T-cell large granular lymphocyte leukemia. Some clones in this sample may be carry-over from other donors' samples. CDR3 coding DNA: TGTGCCAGCAGTTTCAGGGTCGGTGGCTACACCTTC. Translating it yields CASSFRVGGYTF.